This TCR beta chain was sequenced for a study of blood T cells in healthy people across ages. Study outcomes and limitations: With unsorted PBMCs, a conclusive comparison of naive versus antigen-experienced cells was not possible. The authors considered diversity estimates from one million T cells to be underestimates.

The germline V gene has CDR1 ENHRY and CDR2 SYGVKD. The CDR3 runs 13 residues. V was clipped by 4 bases and J by 5 bases, with 11 bases between them. Per individual sample, total RNA of at least 5.5 micrograms was extracted. Through a sample-barcoded 5' primer and a J-beta primer mix, a second PCR was run for roughly 6 to 12 cycles. Each cDNA molecule received a tag from a template-switch adaptor that had 12 random nucleotides. TCRdb fed the 5' RACE reads into MiXCR, producing one record per CDR3 protein. The table has about a million distinct CDR3 sequences, roughly 51% seen once. With regard to this clonotype: The antigen is unknown.

Sequencing used blood. This receptor was identified in a woman between 55 and 75 years old in good health. The chain combines TRBV10-3 with TRBJ2-5; D not certain. The CDR3 nucleotides read TGTGCCATCAGTGGGAAGGATGGGGAGACCCAGTACTTC. This sequence encodes CAISGKDGETQYF.